This T cell receptor beta chain derives from a study of shared clonotypes between healthy human individuals. Looking at the study overall: Donors had three CD4 naive, three CD4 memory, two CD8 naive and one CD8 memory plate apiece.

With regard to this clone: Its antigen is still unknown.

Assay used: immunoSEQ multiplex PCR; TCRdb lists only in-frame clones, some missing. The sample has roughly 300,000 clones; 87% are singletons. Germline trimming cut 4 bases from V and 1 base from J; bases unmatched to any gene: 9. Germline-derived CDR1 and CDR2 are MNHEY and SMNVEV (reference sequence). The CDR3 is 17 residues long. Findings of the study overall: When compared with the clonotypes that were shared by all four sorted-subset donors, the non-shared clonotypes turned out to have lower generation probabilities.

The source of this sequence is a young man in good health. This rearrangement joins TRBV27 to TRBJ2-1; 8 nucleotides line up with TRBD1. The sample was memory CD8+ T cells sorted from blood. Documented subset: CD45RO+ cells pooled with CCR7-negative TemRA cells. CDR3 DNA: TGTGCCAGCAGTTACCTAGGGCAGGGGGCTTCCTACAATGAGCAGTTCTTC. This gives the protein CASSYLGQGASYNEQFF.